This TCR beta chain comes out of a study of OX40 agonist ivuxolimab in advanced cancers. With regard to the full study: Ivuxolimab was an agonistic, fully human IgG2 monoclonal antibody directed against OX40 (CD134), a costimulatory receptor. Intravenous ivuxolimab was administered to patients every 2 weeks at six dose levels: 0.01, 0.1, 0.3, 1.5, 3 and 10 mg/kg. Of the approximately 50 dose-escalation patients, hepatocellular carcinoma was present in 19, melanoma in some 15, renal cell carcinoma in 9 and head and neck cancer in 9. A male proportion of nearly 85% and a mean age of 60 years, ranging from roughly 23 to 79, were recorded for the dose-escalation cohort. Patients were allowed to have had prior anti-PD-1, anti-PD-L1 or anti-CTLA-4 therapy, and 30% to 40% of the dose-escalation patients had been treated with checkpoint inhibitors. Partial responses were achieved by three dose-escalation patients, of whom one had hepatocellular carcinoma and two had cutaneous melanoma. The purpose of peripheral TCRbeta sequencing was to test whether ivuxolimab changed TCR sequence diversity and led to clonal T-cell expansion. The paper reports the monotherapy dose-escalation portion (N ≈ 50 patients) of the phase I ivuxolimab trial.

For sequencing of the TCRbeta CDR3 region, genomic DNA was extracted from the sorted cells. The immunoSEQ Assay was used for sequencing of TCRbeta CDR3 regions. Entries here come from immuneACCESS through TCRdb and include only in-frame sequences with V and J called. Some clones fail to appear in such tables; in the studies checked, an unresolved V gene covers under half of the shortfall, and the cause of the remainder is unknown. This sample has tens of thousands of clones in its table, and over 80% of those were observed once. The top ten hold around 7% of the sample. The investigation overall reported the following: Low levels of normalized T-cell clonal expansion were also shown by some nonresponding patients. The antigen specificity of the peripheral T cells that underwent clonal expansion was not determined. At doses from 0.1 to 3.0 mg/kg, clonal expansion was seen in both CD4+ and CD8+ blood T cells between baseline and week 6. In the 0.1-3.0 mg/kg groups, partial responders were among the patients with the lowest normalized peripheral clonal expansion, particularly in CD8+ T cells. After ivuxolimab, more expanded clones were found on average in CD8+ T cells than in CD4+ T cells.

The trial excluded patients who had a history of autoimmune disease or who were on systemic immunosuppression. Peripheral blood for TCR sequencing was collected from all dose cohorts at baseline, on cycle 4 day 1, and on cycle 7 day 1. Samples were obtained from an open-label, multicenter, first-in-human phase I dose-escalation trial of ivuxolimab. Adults with locally advanced or metastatic melanoma, renal cell, hepatocellular, or head and neck squamous cell carcinoma were enrolled in the trial. Before TCR sequencing, CD4+ and CD8+ T cells were separately sorted from peripheral blood. With respect to this clone: Its antigen is not yet known. No base-level quality is on record; no much larger clone is a single base apart.

This clonotype was obtained from an adult with an advanced solid tumor such as melanoma, head and neck, liver or kidney cancer. The sample consisted of CD4+ or CD8+ T cells sorted from blood, taken in a trial of the OX40 agonist ivuxolimab.

The CDR3 protein sequence reads: CAWDRGVGYTF. The DNA sequence is given as TGTGCCTGGGACAGGGGCGTTGGCTACACCTTC. The chain is assembled from TRBV30 and TRBJ1-2; 8 of the junction bases match TRBD1. Its CDR3 holds 11 amino acids, cysteine through phenylalanine. Of all the DNA, just the CDR3 is kept, 33 bases in frame from base 1. At the junction V is shortened by 5 bases and J by 7 bases; bases outside the gene matches: 3. Looking up the germline V gene (reference sequence) yields CDR1 GTSNPN and CDR2 SVGIG.